Each of the 27 T cell receptor beta chains below was sequenced from the same sample in a study of OX40 agonist ivuxolimab in advanced cancers. Only in-frame clones appear in the TCRdb table, and some are missing; sequencing was by immunoSEQ multiplex PCR. The table records about 83,000 clones, under 95% of them present only once. Here the sequenced sample was CD4+ or CD8+ T cells sorted from blood, taken in a trial of the OX40 agonist ivuxolimab. Receptors were obtained from an adult with an advanced solid tumor such as melanoma, head and neck, liver or kidney cancer.

The gene calls are TRBV7-2 and TRBJ2-5; TRBD2 matches at 9 bases. J lost 5 bases, V lost 10 bases, and 5 bases had no gene match. This CDR3 comprises 12 residues. Germline assignment: CDR1 SGHTA and CDR2 FQGNSA. CDR3 amino acids: CAIAGAEETQYF. The DNA of the CDR3 is TGTGCCATAGCGGGAGCGGAGGAGACCCAGTACTTC. Combining the CDR3 with reference TRBV7-2 and TRBJ2-5 gives the whole variable domain GAGVSQSPSNKVTEKGKDVELRCDPISGHTALYWYRQSLGQGLEFLIYFQGNSAPDKSGLPSDRFSAERTGGSVSTLTIQRTQQEDSAVYLCAIAGAEETQYFGPGTRLLVL.

The chain carries TRBV7-2 and TRBJ2-3; D is perhaps TRBD1 (5 bases). There are 14 residues in the CDR3. Per germline, CDR1 SGHTA and CDR2 FQGNSA. The germline V and J ends were trimmed by 5 bases and 0 bases, with 9 bases remaining between them. The DNA for the CDR3 is TGTGCCAGCAGCCCCCGACAGAGCACAGATACGCAGTATTTT. Encoded protein: CASSPRQSTDTQYF.

The V call is TRBV7-6, the J call TRBJ2-6, with D uncertain. Looked up from germline, CDR1 is SGHVS and CDR2 is FNYEAQ. Trimming removed 5 bases from V and 0 bases from J, with 8 bases in between. CDR3 length: 15 amino acids. CDR3 coding DNA: TGTGCCAGCAGCCCGGCGGCCTCTGGGGCCAACGTCCTGACTTTC. The encoded protein is CASSPAASGANVLTF.

This clone was picked up a small number of times. V gene TRBV5-1 combines with J gene TRBJ2-3; possibly TRBD2 for D (5 bases). The CDR3 contains 17 residues. V was pared by 4 bases and J by 0 bases, with 18 bases between. Germline V gene lookup returns CDR1 SGHRS and CDR2 YFSETQ. Here the CDR3 DNA reads TGCGCCAGCAGCAACCCGGAAGTTAGCGTCAGCACAGATACGCAGTATTTT. Translating it yields CASSNPEVSVSTDTQYF.

The V and J genes are TRBV6-1 and TRBJ1-1; D uncertain. Germline CDR1 reads MNHNS; CDR2 reads SASEGT. V lost 7 bases, J lost 3 bases, and 18 bases lay in between. This CDR3 region has 15 residues. The CDR3, as DNA: TGTGCCAGCATTCTAATCGGAGGCACGGACACTGAAGCTTTCTTT. Translated: CASILIGGTDTEAFF.

The chain joins TRBV11-3 to TRBJ1-4; D might be TRBD1 (6 bases). Germline CDR1 is SGHNT and CDR2 is YENEEA. V dropped 2 bases and J dropped 8 bases, with 12 bases sitting between them. CDR3 length equals 14 residues. Here the CDR3 reads CASSLWSRGEKLFF. CDR3 sequence (DNA): TGTGCCAGCAGCTTATGGAGTAGGGGGGAAAAACTGTTTTTT. Together with reference TRBV11-3 and TRBJ1-4, the CDR3 gives the full variable domain: EAGVVQSPRYKIIEKKQPVAFWCNPISGHNTLYWYLQNLGQGPELLIRYENEEAVDDSQLPKDRFSAERLKGVDSTLKIQPAELGDSAVYLCASSLWSRGEKLFFGSGTQLSVL.

The chain carries TRBV27 and TRBJ2-5; TRBD2 is a possible D gene (6 bases). Near its end, the DNA agrees better with TRBJ2-7, so the J call may be wrong. Germline-derived CDR1 and CDR2 are MNHEY and SMNVEV (reference sequence). This CDR3 has 15 amino acids. The CDR3 DNA is TGTGCCAGCAGTTCCGCCGGGACTGGAACCTACGAGCAGTACTTC. This gives the protein CASSSAGTGTYEQYF.

The chain combines TRBV7-2 with TRBJ1-2; no clear D gene. The germline gives CDR1 SGHTA, CDR2 FQGNSA. Between the trimmed V and J ends, which lost 5 bases and 8 bases, there was a span of 24 bases. CDR3 length: 16 amino acids. For the CDR3, the DNA is TGTGCCAGCAGCCCTCACACCGACTGGGAAACGTACGGCTACACCTTC. Its translation: CASSPHTDWETYGYTF.

This clone came up once. The chain links TRBV10-1 to TRBJ1-5; D is unclear. V was cut by 3 bases and J by 6 bases, with 12 bases left in between. This CDR3 has 14 amino acids. Germline V gene lookup returns CDR1 WNHNN and CDR2 SYGVQD (reference sequence). CDR3 sequence (DNA): TGCGCCAGCAGTGATGGTAGACGGCTTCAGCCCCAGCATTTT. Protein product: CASSDGRRLQPQHF.

The chain combines TRBV27 with TRBJ2-1, with a weak D call TRBD1 (5 bases). V lost 6 bases to trimming and J lost 4 bases, with 16 bases between them. The germline CDR1 and CDR2 sequences are MNHEY and SMNVEV (reference sequence). This CDR3 comprises 15 residues. Here the CDR3 reads CASSRTGVLYNEQFF. The CDR3, as DNA: TGTGCCAGCAGCCGCACAGGAGTCCTTTACAATGAGCAGTTCTTC.

The chain joins TRBV2 to TRBJ1-6; D is perhaps TRBD1 (5 bases). Germline loops: CDR1 SNHLY, CDR2 FYNNEI. The V and J ends lost 6 bases and 9 bases respectively, with 12 bases between them. The CDR3 spans 13 residues. Here the CDR3 DNA reads TGTGCCAGCAGAGCAGAGACAGTTTCACCCCTCCACTTT. This encodes CASRAETVSPLHF.

The rearrangement links TRBV11-1 to TRBJ2-3; no clear D. In germline, CDR1 is SGHAT, CDR2 FQDESV (reference sequence). Trimming cost V 6 bases and J 2 bases, with 9 bases left between them. This CDR3 spans 13 amino acids. The CDR3 protein is CASRRAATDTQYF. CDR3 DNA sequence: TGTGCCAGCAGGCGAGCAGCCACAGATACGCAGTATTTT.

This chain links TRBV28 with TRBJ1-2, with 9 bases matching TRBD1. The junction had 4 bases not matched to a gene; V was cut back by 6 bases and J by 5 bases. Germline values: CDR1 MDHEN, CDR2 SYDVKM. CDR3 length: 13 amino acids. CDR3 sequence reads: CASSSQGAYGYTF. The CDR3 DNA reads as TGTGCCAGCAGCTCACAGGGGGCGTATGGCTACACCTTC.

The chain employs TRBV11-3 and TRBJ1-1, with D unclear. The CDR3 runs to 14 residues. The germline V gene has CDR1 SGHNT and CDR2 YENEEA. V lost 5 bases, J lost 2 bases, and 12 bases lay in between. Here the CDR3 DNA reads TGTGCCAGCAGCCGTCGGGTCCTAAACACTGAAGCTTTCTTT. Translating it yields CASSRRVLNTEAFF.

This sequence joins TRBV6-5 and TRBJ2-3, with 8 nucleotides matching TRBD1. This CDR3 has 15 amino acids. Per germline, CDR1 MNHEY and CDR2 SVGAGI. The ends lost 2 bases at V and 1 base at J; junction bases unmatched: 2. CDR3 amino acids: CASSYAGQGTDTQYF. In DNA form, the CDR3 reads TGTGCCAGCAGTTACGCGGGACAGGGCACAGATACGCAGTATTTT.

The rearrangement uses TRBV7-2 and TRBJ1-4, with unresolved D. This CDR3 spans 13 amino acids. The ends were cut back, 9 bases at V and 0 bases at J, with 8 bases in the middle. Germline CDR1 and CDR2: SGHTA and FQGNSA. This chain's CDR3 is CASSPATNEKLFF. Here the CDR3 DNA reads TGTGCCAGTTCCCCCGCAACTAATGAAAAACTGTTTTTT. Looking up the rest from reference TRBV7-2 and TRBJ1-4 gives the full variable domain: GAGVSQSPSNKVTEKGKDVELRCDPISGHTALYWYRQSLGQGLEFLIYFQGNSAPDKSGLPSDRFSAERTGGSVSTLTIQRTQQEDSAVYLCASSPATNEKLFFGSGTQLSVL.

This clone showed up just a few times. The chain is built from TRBV5-1 and TRBJ1-2; a possible D gene is TRBD1 (6 bases). Per the germline V gene, CDR1 is SGHRS and CDR2 is YFSETQ. Between the trimmed V and J ends, which lost 4 bases and 4 bases, there was a span of 11 bases. The CDR3 has 13 amino acids. The CDR3 loop reads CASSPGQTYGYTF. The DNA for the CDR3 is TGCGCCAGCAGCCCAGGACAGACCTATGGCTACACCTTC.

The CDR3 nucleotides are TGTGCCAGTAGTACCAGACAGGGTACCTACAATGAGCAGTTCTTC. Its protein product is CASSTRQGTYNEQFF. V usage is TRBV19 and J usage is TRBJ2-1; 7 bases map to TRBD1. The CDR3 is 15 amino acids. CDR1 is LNHDA, CDR2 SQIVND, per germline (reference sequence). V trimming: 4 bases; J trimming: 2 bases; junction bases outside the gene matches: 5.

The chain links TRBV30 to TRBJ2-7; D is unclear. V lost 0 bases to trimming and J lost 1 base, with 16 bases between them. The CDR3 sequence is 16 residues long. In germline, CDR1 is GTSNPN, CDR2 SVGIG (reference sequence). In DNA form, the CDR3 reads TGTGCCTGGAGTGTTATAGTGGGGTCCGGATCCTACGAGCAGTACTTC. This encodes CAWSVIVGSGSYEQYF. Complete variable domain (other parts from reference TRBV30 and TRBJ2-7): SQTIHQWPATLVQPVGSPLSLECTVEGTSNPNLYWYRQAAGRGLQLLFYSVGIGQISSEVPQNLSASRPQDRQFILSSKKLLLSDSGFYLCAWSVIVGSGSYEQYFGPGTRLTVT.

V is TRBV7-9 and J is TRBJ1-5; D unresolved. The germline V gene encodes CDR1 SEHNR and CDR2 FQNEAQ (reference sequence). This CDR3 has 14 amino acids. With 1 base removed from V and 3 bases from J, the gap between germline ends came to 7 bases. The CDR3 region is CASSLEGHNQPQHF. The DNA for the CDR3 is TGTGCCAGCAGCTTAGAGGGTCACAATCAGCCCCAGCATTTT.

The chain recombines TRBV14 with TRBJ1-2; D may be TRBD1 (5 bases). V dropped 8 bases and J dropped 5 bases, with 12 bases sitting between them. This CDR3 region has 12 residues. Per the germline V gene, CDR1 is SGHDN and CDR2 is FVKESK. The DNA for the CDR3 is TGTGCCAGCTCCGCTGGGGGGTATGGCTACACCTTC. Translating it yields CASSAGGYGYTF. Based on the CDR3 plus reference TRBV14 and TRBJ1-2, the full variable domain is EAGVTQFPSHSVIEKGQTVTLRCDPISGHDNLYWYRRVMGKEIKFLLHFVKESKQDESGMPNNRFLAERTGGTYSTLKVQPAELEDSGVYFCASSAGGYGYTFGSGTRLTVV.

This sequence joins TRBV7-9 and TRBJ2-3; D remains unclear. V was cut by 1 base and J by 4 bases, with 9 bases left in between. Per the germline V gene, CDR1 is SEHNR and CDR2 is FQNEAQ (reference sequence). CDR3 size: 14 residues. CDR3 protein: CASSLEGLADTQYF. The CDR3 DNA reads TGTGCCAGCAGCTTAGAGGGTCTAGCAGATACGCAGTATTTT.

This chain joins TRBV11-3 and TRBJ2-3; TRBD1 might be the D (6 bases). V was clipped by 5 bases and J by 2 bases, with 11 bases between them. CDR3 size: 14 residues. Germline-derived CDR1 and CDR2 are SGHNT and YENEEA. The CDR3 nucleotides are TGTGCCAGCAGCATGCAGGGGTACACAGATACGCAGTATTTT. Protein: CASSMQGYTDTQYF.

A single count supports this clone. The V and J genes are TRBV10-3 and TRBJ2-3, with D possibly being TRBD2 (5 bases). This CDR3 has 15 residues. Trimming took off 3 bases at V and 7 bases at J, with 17 bases between the two ends. Germline V gene sequence: CDR1 ENHRY, CDR2 SYGVKD. CDR3 DNA sequence: TGTGCCATCAGTGATTGGACTTCCCAGGCAAATACGCAGTATTTT. Amino acid sequence: CAISDWTSQANTQYF.

The rearrangement uses TRBV7-2 and TRBJ2-5, with TRBD2 matching over 7 bases. CDR3 size: 14 residues. Germline V gene sequence: CDR1 SGHTA, CDR2 FQGNSA. With 5 bases clipped from V and 4 bases from J, the junction kept 7 bases outside the gene matches. The CDR3 is CASSRTRSIETQYF. The CDR3 DNA is TGTGCCAGCAGCCGGACTAGGTCGATAGAGACCCAGTACTTC.

J is TRBJ2-5 and V is TRBV7-6; 9 bases agree with TRBD2. With V trimmed by 1 base and J by 6 bases, 12 bases remained unmatched. The CDR3 length is 17 residues. Germline V gene sequence: CDR1 SGHVS, CDR2 FNYEAQ. The CDR3 DNA sequence: TGTGCCAGCAGCTTAGTGGCTAGCGGGGCGGTTCTACAGACCCAGTACTTC. It codes for CASSLVASGAVLQTQYF.

The CDR3 DNA reads as TGTGCCAGCAGTCCCCGCAGGGGCACTGAAGCTTTCTTT. The encoded protein is CASSPRRGTEAFF. J is TRBJ1-1 and V is TRBV28; D possibly corresponds to TRBD1 (6 bases). Germline assignment: CDR1 MDHEN and CDR2 SYDVKM. The CDR3 spans 13 residues. Trimming stripped 5 bases from V and 4 bases from J, with 11 bases between.